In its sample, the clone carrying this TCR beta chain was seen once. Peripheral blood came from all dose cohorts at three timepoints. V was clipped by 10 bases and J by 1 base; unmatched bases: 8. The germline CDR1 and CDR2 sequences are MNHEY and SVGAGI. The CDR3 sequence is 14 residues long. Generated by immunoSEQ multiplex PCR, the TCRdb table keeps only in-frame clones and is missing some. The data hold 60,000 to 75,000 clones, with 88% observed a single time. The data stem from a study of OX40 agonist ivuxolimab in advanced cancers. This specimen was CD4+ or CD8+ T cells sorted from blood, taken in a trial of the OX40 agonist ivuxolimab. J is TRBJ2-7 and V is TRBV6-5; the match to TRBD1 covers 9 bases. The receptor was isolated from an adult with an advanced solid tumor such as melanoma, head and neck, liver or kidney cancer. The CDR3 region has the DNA TGTGCCACCCACCCGGGACAGGGATCCTACGAGCAGTACTTC. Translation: CATHPGQGSYEQYF.